The T cell receptor (beta chain) described here comes from a study of metastatic and nonmetastatic thyroid tumors. No treatment had been given to any patient before thyroid surgery. The CDR3 length is 19 residues. The V and J ends lost 3 bases and 0 bases, in that order; junction bases with no gene match: 9. CDR1 is SGHRS and CDR2 is YFSETQ in the germline V gene. Via MiXCR, TCRdb re-called the PCR reads. Among around 19,000 clones listed, under 35% were seen once. The chain links TRBV5-1 to TRBJ2-3, with TRBD2 identical over 14 bases. This sequence was found in a female donor with papillary thyroid cancer or a benign thyroid nodule (not recorded which). Some clones in this sample may be carry-over from other donors' samples. Sequenced input: blood. The CDR3 protein is CASSSWTSGGRTSTDTQYF. The CDR3 region has the DNA TGCGCCAGCAGCTCCTGGACTAGCGGGGGGCGCACGAGCACAGATACGCAGTATTTT.